The 11 T cell receptor beta chains below all came from one sample that was sequenced in a study of cytomegalovirus exposure and HLA in healthy donors. Repertoires were generated with immunoSEQ multiplex PCR, while TCRdb's copy carries only in-frame clones and drops some. The sample contains about 120,000 clones, around nine tenths of which appear only once. Sequencing was carried out using PBMCs. Receptor source: a woman younger than 35 in good health and CMV-seronegative.

The chain is built from TRBV9 and TRBJ1-1, with D perhaps matching TRBD1 (5 bases). The CDR3 covers 14 residues. Germline CDR1 reads SGDLS; CDR2 reads YYNGEE. V gave up 0 bases and J gave up 7 bases, with 13 bases separating them. Here the CDR3 DNA reads TGTGCCAGCAGCGTAGGTGCGTCCAGGGATGAAGCTTTCTTT. It is translated as CASSVGASRDEAFF.

The genes are TRBV18 and TRBJ2-1; D possibly corresponds to TRBD2 (6 bases). Trimming removed 0 bases from V and 6 bases from J, with 12 bases in between. Germline V gene sequence: CDR1 KGHSH, CDR2 LQKENI. CDR3 length equals 15 residues. The DNA for the CDR3 is TGTGCCAGCTCACCACCCGGGACTGGGGCCAATGAGCAGTTCTTC. It is translated as CASSPPGTGANEQFF.

V usage is TRBV30 and J usage is TRBJ1-2; the D gene is possibly TRBD1 (6 bases). The CDR3 sequence is 12 residues long. The V gene's germline CDR1 is GTSNPN and CDR2 SVGIG (reference sequence). V gave up 4 bases and J gave up 8 bases, with 14 bases separating them. CDR3 DNA: TGTGCCTGGATCCGGGGGGCGATCGGCTACACCTTC. It specifies CAWIRGAIGYTF.

This clone was seen a single time. The chain has TRBV9 and TRBJ2-7; TRBD2 might be the D (6 bases). The CDR3 sequence is 15 residues long. The V gene's germline CDR1 is SGDLS and CDR2 YYNGEE. V lost 3 bases and J lost 3, with 16 bases in between. The CDR3 is CASSESGWDDYEQYF. CDR3 in DNA: TGTGCCAGCAGCGAGAGCGGGTGGGACGACTACGAGCAGTACTTC.

The chain is built from TRBV15 and TRBJ2-3, with 10 bases matching TRBD2. This CDR3 has 17 amino acids. After removal of 2 bases from V and 5 bases from J, the junction contained 10 bases not matched to a gene. Germline V gene sequence: CDR1 LNHNV, CDR2 YYDKDF (reference sequence). The CDR3 coding sequence is TGTGCCACCAGCAGACGGACTAGCGGACTTATTGGAGATACGCAGTATTTT. It specifies CATSRRTSGLIGDTQYF.

The genes are TRBV27 and TRBJ2-7; D not resolved. Germline V CDR1 and CDR2: MNHEY, SMNVEV (reference sequence). The CDR3 spans 14 residues. The ends were cut back, 1 base at V and 1 base at J, with 8 bases in the middle. The CDR3 DNA sequence: TGTGCCAGCAGTTTATATTCTAGTTCCTACGAGCAGTACTTC. It yields the protein CASSLYSSSYEQYF.

V usage is TRBV11-2 and J usage is TRBJ1-1; D perhaps matches TRBD1 (5 bases). V gave up 2 bases and J gave up 1 base, with 11 bases separating them. Germline V lookup: CDR1 SGHAT, CDR2 FQNNGV. CDR3 length equals 15 residues. The CDR3 sequence: CASSLSSGPNTEAFF. CDR3 nucleotides: TGTGCCAGCAGCTTAAGTTCAGGGCCGAACACTGAAGCTTTCTTT.

The CDR3 loop reads CASSLRRAGDGYTF. The CDR3 nucleotides read TGTGCCAGCAGTCTTAGAAGGGCAGGGGATGGCTACACCTTC. The rearrangement uses TRBV27 and TRBJ1-2; D is perhaps TRBD1 (6 bases). The CDR3 runs 14 residues. Germline V gene data show CDR1 as MNHEY and CDR2 as SMNVEV (reference sequence). Trimming stripped 5 bases from V and 6 bases from J, with 16 bases between.

The chain carries TRBV19 and TRBJ1-1; D gene uncertain. Germline V lookup: CDR1 LNHDA, CDR2 SQIVND (reference sequence). There are 13 residues in the CDR3. Trimming shortened V by 2 bases and J by 6 bases, and 10 bases separated the two germline ends. The CDR3 spells CASSILGAPEAFF. The CDR3 DNA reads as TGTGCCAGTAGTATACTAGGAGCCCCTGAAGCTTTCTTT.

V is TRBV11-3 and J is TRBJ2-1; TRBD2 matches at 9 bases. This CDR3 comprises 15 residues. CDR1 and CDR2 from the germline V gene are SGHNT and YENEEA. The V and J ends lost 1 base and 5 bases, in that order; junction bases with no gene match: 3. Here the CDR3 DNA reads TGTGCCAGCAGCTTAGGAGCGGGGGGACACAATGAGCAGTTCTTC. It is translated as CASSLGAGGHNEQFF.

The chain links TRBV7-6 to TRBJ2-2, with 16 bases matching TRBD2. Germline lookup yields CDR1 SGHVS and CDR2 FNYEAQ. V was clipped by 4 bases and J by 5 bases; unmatched bases: 4. The CDR3 is 17 residues long. The CDR3 reads CASSSGTSGRGTGELFF. The DNA of the CDR3 is TGTGCCAGCAGCTCGGGGACTAGCGGGAGGGGAACCGGGGAGCTGTTTTTT.